These T cell receptor beta chains were read from a single sample in a study of blood T cells in healthy people across ages. One entry per CDR3 protein results from TCRdb running MiXCR on the 5' RACE reads. The profile shows some 900,000 distinct CDR3 sequences, about 44% of them singletons. The sample taken for sequencing was blood. Every receptor here comes from a man younger than 40 in good health. The CDR3 runs from the conserved cysteine through the conserved F or W. D genes are given only for firm matches. Size is omitted from some rows. Given values are once, few, many or a class for expanded clones.

v_call: TRBV11-2; d_call: .; clone_size: few; j_call: TRBJ2-5; cdr3_aa: CASSQADRNQETQYF; cdr3_nt: TGTGCCAGCAGCCAGGCCGATCGCAACCAAGAGACCCAGTACTTC
v_call: TRBV12-3/TRBV12-4; d_call: TRBD1; clone_size: .; j_call: TRBJ2-1; cdr3_aa: CASSPQDRANEQFF; cdr3_nt: TGTGCCAGCAGTCCCCAGGACAGGGCCAATGAGCAGTTCTTC
v_call: TRBV20-1; d_call: .; clone_size: .; j_call: TRBJ1-2; cdr3_aa: CSAIQGSNYGYTF; cdr3_nt: TGCAGTGCTATTCAGGGGTCTAACTATGGCTACACCTTC
v_call: TRBV28; d_call: .; clone_size: .; j_call: TRBJ2-5; cdr3_aa: CASSLFLASTQETQYF; cdr3_nt: TGTGCCAGCAGTTTATTCCTAGCATCAACCCAAGAGACCCAGTACTTC
v_call: TRBV4-3; d_call: .; clone_size: .; j_call: TRBJ1-1; cdr3_aa: CASSQDTGSGAEAFF; cdr3_nt: TGCGCCAGCAGCCAAGATACCGGATCGGGGGCTGAAGCTTTCTTT
v_call: TRBV6-1; d_call: .; clone_size: .; j_call: TRBJ1-6; cdr3_aa: CASSVIRGRLNNSPLHF; cdr3_nt: TGTGCCAGCAGTGTCATCAGGGGCCGATTGAATAATTCACCCCTCCACTTT
v_call: TRBV7-2; d_call: .; clone_size: .; j_call: TRBJ2-5; cdr3_aa: CASSLIPGLHQETQYF; cdr3_nt: TGTGCCAGCAGCTTAATCCCAGGTTTGCACCAAGAGACCCAGTACTTC
v_call: TRBV24-1; d_call: .; clone_size: .; j_call: TRBJ2-3; cdr3_aa: CATSDPGRTTDTQYF; cdr3_nt: TGTGCCACCAGTGACCCGGGACGGACAACAGATACGCAGTATTTT
v_call: TRBV11-3; d_call: .; clone_size: few; j_call: TRBJ2-3; cdr3_aa: CASSLDLMVPDTQYF; cdr3_nt: TGTGCCAGCAGCTTAGATCTTATGGTACCAGATACGCAGTATTTT
v_call: TRBV20-1; d_call: TRBD2; clone_size: .; j_call: TRBJ2-1; cdr3_aa: CSAPGLAGGPSYNEQFF; cdr3_nt: TGCAGTGCCCCGGGACTAGCGGGGGGCCCCTCCTACAATGAGCAGTTCTTC
v_call: TRBV7-9; d_call: TRBD1; clone_size: few; j_call: TRBJ2-7; cdr3_aa: CASSLVGLRDRSYEQYF; cdr3_nt: TGTGCCAGCAGCTTAGTGGGCCTCCGGGACAGATCGTACGAGCAGTACTTC
v_call: TRBV3-1; d_call: TRBD1; clone_size: .; j_call: TRBJ1-4; cdr3_aa: CASSQGQGYNEKLFF; cdr3_nt: TGTGCCAGCAGCCAAGGACAGGGATATAATGAAAAACTGTTTTTT
v_call: TRBV11-3; d_call: .; clone_size: .; j_call: TRBJ2-1; cdr3_aa: CASSLGGVPGGEQFF; cdr3_nt: TGTGCCAGCAGCTTAGGGGGGGTCCCCGGGGGTGAGCAGTTCTTC
v_call: TRBV12-3/TRBV12-4; d_call: .; clone_size: few; j_call: TRBJ1-6; cdr3_aa: CASSDRSYNSPLHF; cdr3_nt: TGTGCCAGCAGTGACAGGTCCTATAATTCACCCCTCCACTTT
v_call: TRBV29-1; d_call: TRBD1; clone_size: .; j_call: TRBJ2-7; cdr3_aa: CSVERGQGFSYEQYF; cdr3_nt: TGCAGCGTTGAACGAGGACAGGGGTTCTCCTACGAGCAGTACTTC
v_call: TRBV5-1; d_call: .; clone_size: .; j_call: TRBJ2-3; cdr3_aa: CASSLGRPSTDTQYF; cdr3_nt: TGCGCCAGCAGCCTCGGGCGCCCTAGCACAGATACGCAGTATTTT
v_call: TRBV12-3/TRBV12-4; d_call: .; clone_size: .; j_call: TRBJ2-1; cdr3_aa: CASSLGARSYNEQFF; cdr3_nt: TGTGCCAGCAGTTTAGGGGCCCGCTCCTACAATGAGCAGTTCTTC
v_call: TRBV7-2; d_call: .; clone_size: few; j_call: TRBJ1-1; cdr3_aa: CASSLILGNTEAFF; cdr3_nt: TGTGCCAGCAGCTTAATTTTGGGTAACACTGAAGCTTTCTTT
v_call: TRBV7-9; d_call: .; clone_size: few; j_call: TRBJ1-5; cdr3_aa: CASSRDGGQPQHF; cdr3_nt: TGTGCCAGCAGCAGGGACGGTGGGCAGCCCCAGCATTTT
v_call: TRBV24-1; d_call: .; clone_size: few; j_call: TRBJ1-2; cdr3_aa: CATSDPWRGASDGYTF; cdr3_nt: TGTGCCACCAGTGATCCTTGGAGGGGGGCGTCGGATGGCTACACCTTC
v_call: TRBV5-6; d_call: TRBD2; clone_size: .; j_call: TRBJ2-1; cdr3_aa: CASSLGSGGANEQFF; cdr3_nt: TGTGCCAGCAGCTTGGGTAGCGGGGGGGCGAATGAGCAGTTCTTC
v_call: TRBV28; d_call: .; clone_size: .; j_call: TRBJ2-6; cdr3_aa: CASTSGSPGANVLTF; cdr3_nt: TGTGCCAGCACCTCCGGAAGCCCTGGGGCCAACGTCCTGACTTTC